This section outlines one T cell receptor (beta chain) sequence together with its context. The TCRbeta library was prepared with unique molecular identifiers. TCRdb re-analysed the PCR reads in MiXCR, keeping a single row per CDR3 protein. The data contain some 490,000 distinct CDR3 sequences, under 15% of them singletons. The data originate from a study of T-cell reconstitution after alpha-beta-depleted transplantation in children. V lost 2 bases, J lost 7 bases, and 3 bases stayed unmatched. Germline V lookup: CDR1 SGHNT, CDR2 YYREEE (reference sequence). The CDR3 has 15 amino acids. The receptor comes from a human donor who donated a stem cell graft to a child with combined immunodeficiency. The V and J genes are TRBV5-4 and TRBJ1-4; 12 bases match TRBD1. The starting material was PBMCs from the stem cell graft donor, obtained from the stem cell graft. CDR3: CASSFGGQGAEKLFF. The DNA of the CDR3 is TGTGCCAGCAGCTTCGGGGGACAGGGGGCTGAAAAACTGTTTTTT.